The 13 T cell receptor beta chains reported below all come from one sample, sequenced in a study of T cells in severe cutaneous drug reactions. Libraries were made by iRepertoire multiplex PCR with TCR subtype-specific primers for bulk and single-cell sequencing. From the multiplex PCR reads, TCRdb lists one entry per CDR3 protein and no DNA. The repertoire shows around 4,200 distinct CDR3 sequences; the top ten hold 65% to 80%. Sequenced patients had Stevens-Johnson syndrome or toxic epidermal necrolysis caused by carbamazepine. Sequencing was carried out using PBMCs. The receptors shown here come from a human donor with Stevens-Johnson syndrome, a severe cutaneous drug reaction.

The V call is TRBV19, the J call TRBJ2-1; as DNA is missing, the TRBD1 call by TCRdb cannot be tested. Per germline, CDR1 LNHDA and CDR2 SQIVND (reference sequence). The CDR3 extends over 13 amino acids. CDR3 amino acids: CASSITGWDEQFF.

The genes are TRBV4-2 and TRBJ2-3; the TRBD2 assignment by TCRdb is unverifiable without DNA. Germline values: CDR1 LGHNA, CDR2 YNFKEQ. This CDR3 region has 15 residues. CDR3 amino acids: CASSQDHEGRDTQYF.

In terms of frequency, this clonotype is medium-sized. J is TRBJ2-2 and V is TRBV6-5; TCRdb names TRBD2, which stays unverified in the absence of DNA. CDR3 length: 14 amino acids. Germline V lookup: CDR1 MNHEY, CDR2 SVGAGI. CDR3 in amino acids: CASRDGMGAGELFF.

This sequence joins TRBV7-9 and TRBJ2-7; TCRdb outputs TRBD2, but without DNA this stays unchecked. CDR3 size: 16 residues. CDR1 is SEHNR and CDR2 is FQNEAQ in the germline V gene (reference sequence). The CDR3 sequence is CASSPTQAGDRDEQYF.

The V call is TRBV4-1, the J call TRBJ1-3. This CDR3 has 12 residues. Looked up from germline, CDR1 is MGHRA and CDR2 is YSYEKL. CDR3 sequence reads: CASSQDGNTIYF.

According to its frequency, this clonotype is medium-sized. The CDR3 sequence: CASSLQGSQETQYF. This chain connects TRBV2 to TRBJ2-5; TCRdb's D call of TRBD1 is untestable without DNA. The CDR3 length is 14 residues. CDR1 is SNHLY, CDR2 FYNNEI, per germline.

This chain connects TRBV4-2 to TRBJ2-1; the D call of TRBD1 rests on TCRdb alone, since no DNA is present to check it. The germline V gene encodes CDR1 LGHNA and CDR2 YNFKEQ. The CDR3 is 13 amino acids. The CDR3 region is CASSQDRENEQFF.

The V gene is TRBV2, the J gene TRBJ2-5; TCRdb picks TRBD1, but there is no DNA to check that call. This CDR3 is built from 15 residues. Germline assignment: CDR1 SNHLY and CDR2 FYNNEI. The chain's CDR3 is CASSEAAAPGGTQYF.

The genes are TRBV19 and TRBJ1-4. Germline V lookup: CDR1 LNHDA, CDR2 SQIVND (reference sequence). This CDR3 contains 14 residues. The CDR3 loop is CASSMIATNEKLFF.

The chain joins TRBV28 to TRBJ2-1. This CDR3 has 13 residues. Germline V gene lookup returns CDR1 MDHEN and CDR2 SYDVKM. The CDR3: CASSFNRLNEQFF. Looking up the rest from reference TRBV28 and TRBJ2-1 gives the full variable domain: DVKVTQSSRYLVKRTGEKVFLECVQDMDHENMFWYRQDPGLGLRLIYFSYDVKMKEKGDIPEGYSVSREKKERFSLILESASTNQTSMYLCASSFNRLNEQFFGPGTRLTVL.

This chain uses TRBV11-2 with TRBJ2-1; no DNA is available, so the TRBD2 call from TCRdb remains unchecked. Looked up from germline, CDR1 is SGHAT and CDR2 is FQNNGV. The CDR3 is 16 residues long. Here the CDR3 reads CASSSVRGTSYNEQFF.

The CDR3 is CASSPSPYRYEQYF. V and J are TRBV5-5 and TRBJ2-7; TCRdb proposes TRBD1, but this gene call is untestable without DNA. CDR3 length: 14 residues. CDR1 and CDR2 from the germline V gene are SGHKS and YYEKEE (reference sequence).

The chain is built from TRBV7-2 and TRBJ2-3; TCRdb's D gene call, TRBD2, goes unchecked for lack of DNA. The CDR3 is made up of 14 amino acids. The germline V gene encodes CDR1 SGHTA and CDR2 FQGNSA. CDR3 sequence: CASSLGLSTDTQYF.